These 20 T cell receptor beta chains were all obtained from the same sample, sequenced in a study of blood T cell repertoires in COVID-19. Generated by immunoSEQ multiplex PCR, the TCRdb table keeps only in-frame clones and is missing some. The sample comprises about 290,000 clones, around 90% of which are singletons, and about 1.8% rests with the top ten. The sequencing input was PBMCs or T cells enriched from blood (not recorded which). The receptors derive from a woman in her 40s who had recovered from COVID-19.

This clone was picked up one time. The chain joins TRBV5-6 to TRBJ1-2; TRBD1 might be the D (6 bases). Looked up from germline, CDR1 is SGHDT and CDR2 is YYEEEE. There are 15 residues in the CDR3. With 1 base removed from V and 4 bases from J, the gap between germline ends came to 14 bases. As DNA, the CDR3 is TGTGCCAGCAGCTTGTCGGACAGTGCTCCCTATGGCTACACCTTC. It codes for CASSLSDSAPYGYTF.

This clone was seen a single time. The chain has TRBV5-1 and TRBJ1-2; tentatively, D is TRBD1 (5 bases). V was trimmed by 0 bases and J by 13 bases, leaving 22 bases between them. This CDR3 spans 15 amino acids. The V gene's germline CDR1 is SGHRS and CDR2 YFSETQ. The CDR3 DNA sequence: TGCGCCAGCAGCTTGGAAGGTAATGTGGGACTTACCCGCACCTTC. Protein: CASSLEGNVGLTRTF.

This clone has just one count. The chain couples TRBV30 to TRBJ2-7; TRBD1 aligns across 7 bases. Germline CDR1 GTSNPN, CDR2 SVGIG (reference sequence). J was trimmed by 2 bases and V by 2 bases; bases with no gene match: 3. This CDR3 comprises 13 residues. As DNA, the CDR3 is TGTGCCTGGAGTTCGACAGGGACCTACGAGCAGTACTTC. Residues: CAWSSTGTYEQYF.

The V call is TRBV6-6, the J call TRBJ2-1, with a tentative D call TRBD1 (6 bases). Germline loops: CDR1 MNHNY, CDR2 SVGAGI (reference sequence). V lost 5 bases, J lost 3 bases, and 14 bases lay in between. The CDR3 loop spans 15 amino acids. This CDR3 reads CASSPQTGGYNEQFF. The DNA for the CDR3 is TGTGCCAGCAGTCCTCAGACAGGTGGCTACAATGAGCAGTTCTTC.

This clone showed up just once. V usage is TRBV2 and J usage is TRBJ1-4; D might be TRBD1 (6 bases). Trimming pared 10 bases from V and 2 bases from J, leaving 14 bases between. CDR1 and CDR2 (germline): SNHLY, FYNNEI. The CDR3 loop spans 14 amino acids. The CDR3 nucleotides read TGTGCCACGGGTCGGGGGGCCACTAATGAAAAACTGTTTTTT. Amino acids: CATGRGATNEKLFF.

This chain connects TRBV5-1 to TRBJ1-2; D not certain. The V and J ends lost 6 bases and 0 bases respectively, with 15 bases between them. From germline, CDR1 is SGHRS and CDR2 YFSETQ. This CDR3 is built from 15 residues. Here the CDR3 reads CASTNTAATNYGYTF. The DNA of the CDR3 is TGCGCCAGCACCAACACGGCGGCGACTAACTATGGCTACACCTTC.

The chain combines TRBV20-1 with TRBJ1-5, with TRBD1 matching over 7 bases. Germline trimming cut 4 bases from V and 2 bases from J; bases unmatched to any gene: 8. The germline V gene has CDR1 DFQATT and CDR2 SNEGSKA (reference sequence). CDR3 length: 15 amino acids. The CDR3 protein is CSAIDRVRGNQPQHF. CDR3 nucleotide sequence: TGCAGTGCTATTGACAGGGTCAGAGGCAATCAGCCCCAGCATTTT.

The rearrangement uses TRBV18 and TRBJ2-7, with D tentatively TRBD2 (5 bases). The CDR3 runs to 13 residues. Trimming stripped 4 bases from V and 5 bases from J, with 12 bases between. Germline CDR1 is KGHSH and CDR2 is LQKENI. This chain's CDR3 is CASSLGSGDEQYF. Here the CDR3 DNA reads TGTGCCAGCTCACTCGGTTCCGGGGACGAGCAGTACTTC.

V is TRBV7-9 and J is TRBJ1-4; 7 nucleotides match TRBD1. The CDR3 extends over 13 amino acids. Germline trimming cut 10 bases from V and 8 bases from J; bases unmatched to any gene: 10. The V gene's germline CDR1 is SEHNR and CDR2 FQNEAQ (reference sequence). The CDR3 is CAIRQGTGEKLFF. CDR3 nucleotide sequence: TGTGCCATCCGACAGGGCACGGGGGAAAAACTGTTTTTT.

CDR3 coding DNA: TGTGCCAGTAGTAGACGGGACAGTCAAGCAGCAGGTTACACCTTC. Translated: CASSRRDSQAAGYTF. The J gene is TRBJ1-2, the V gene TRBV19, with 7 positions matching TRBD1. Germline CDR1 and CDR2: LNHDA and SQIVND (reference sequence). V trimming: 4 bases; J trimming: 11 bases; junction bases outside the gene matches: 16. CDR3 length: 15 amino acids.

This rearrangement joins TRBV18 to TRBJ2-1, with 9 bases aligning to TRBD2. Looked up from germline, CDR1 is KGHSH and CDR2 is LQKENI. This CDR3 has 16 residues. V lost 3 bases and J lost 4; bases outside the gene matches: 7. CDR3 sequence (DNA): TGTGCCAGCTCACCTCCGACTAGCGGTGTTTACAATGAGCAGTTCTTC. It codes for CASSPPTSGVYNEQFF. Combining the CDR3 with reference TRBV18 and TRBJ2-1 gives the whole variable domain NAGVMQNPRHLVRRRGQEARLRCSPMKGHSHVYWYRQLPEEGLKFMVYLQKENIIDESGMPKERFSAEFPKEGPSILRIQQVVRGDSAAYFCASSPPTSGVYNEQFFGPGTRLTVL.

Comment on this clone: The same CDR3 is also encoded by other DNA sequences in this sample. V is TRBV18 and J is TRBJ1-2; maybe TRBD1 (6 bases). The germline V gene has CDR1 KGHSH and CDR2 LQKENI. V was pared by 6 bases and J by 2 bases, with 13 bases between. The CDR3 runs 14 residues. The CDR3 region has the DNA TGTGCCAGCTCGCCGACAGGCAAGAACTATGGCTACACCTTC. Translated: CASSPTGKNYGYTF.

The chain is built from TRBV25-1 and TRBJ2-3, with no clear D. The ends were cut back, 5 bases at V and 6 bases at J, with 9 bases in the middle. This CDR3 contains 12 residues. The germline V gene encodes CDR1 MGHDK and CDR2 SYGVNS. The CDR3 spells CASSPRSDTQYF. Written as DNA, the CDR3 is TGTGCCAGCAGTCCTCGGTCCGATACGCAGTATTTT.

The CDR3 sequence is CASSFYPRENTEAFF. In nucleotides, the CDR3 is TGCGCCAGCAGCTTTTACCCCAGGGAGAACACTGAAGCTTTCTTT. This chain connects TRBV5-1 to TRBJ1-1, with TRBD1 as a possible D gene (5 bases). CDR1 SGHRS and CDR2 YFSETQ come from the germline V gene. Between the trimmed V and J ends, which lost 2 bases and 1 base, there was a span of 12 bases. CDR3 length: 15 residues.

The chain links TRBV12-3 or TRBV12-4 to TRBJ2-1; 7 nucleotides match TRBD1. The length of the CDR3 is 13 residues. V lost 6 bases and J lost 9; bases outside the gene matches: 8. In nucleotides, the CDR3 is TGTGCCAGCAGGGAGAGGGGGCTGGGTGAGCAGTTCTTC. Translating gives CASRERGLGEQFF.

The chain recombines TRBV19 with TRBJ2-5; TRBD1 might be the D (5 bases). The CDR3 spans 14 residues. Trimming took off 6 bases at V and 0 bases at J, with 11 bases between the two ends. Germline V lookup: CDR1 LNHDA, CDR2 SQIVND (reference sequence). The CDR3 loop reads CASRLDRHQETQYF. The CDR3 DNA reads as TGTGCCAGTAGATTAGACAGACACCAAGAGACCCAGTACTTC.

This chain uses TRBV4-1 with TRBJ2-1; 11 nucleotides align to TRBD1. The CDR3 consists of 16 residues. Trimming at V came to 3 bases and at J to 8 bases, leaving 9 bases not matched to a gene. The germline gives CDR1 MGHRA, CDR2 YSYEKL. This CDR3 is CASSHIRTGGGDEQFF. CDR3 coding DNA: TGCGCCAGCAGCCACATAAGGACAGGGGGCGGCGATGAGCAGTTCTTC.

A single count supports this clone. The J gene is TRBJ2-7, the V gene TRBV30; 11 bases are a match to TRBD2. This CDR3 comprises 16 residues. The V gene end was trimmed by 1 base and the J gene end by 7 bases; junction bases not matched to a gene: 12. Germline V lookup: CDR1 GTSNPN, CDR2 SVGIG (reference sequence). CDR3 bases: TGTGCCTGGAGTGGGCTCGGGACTAGCGGCACCCGGGAGCAGTACTTC. Its translation is CAWSGLGTSGTREQYF.

This chain uses TRBV5-8 with TRBJ2-7, with a weak D call TRBD2 (6 bases). The germline V and J ends were trimmed by 5 bases and 5 bases, with 11 bases remaining between them. Germline V gives CDR1 SGHTS, CDR2 YDEGEE. There are 12 residues in the CDR3. CDR3 nucleotides: TGTGCCAGCAGGACTAGTATCCACGAGCAGTACTTC. As protein: CASRTSIHEQYF.

V and J are TRBV6-5 and TRBJ1-3; D uncertain. CDR1 and CDR2 from the germline V gene are MNHEY and SVGAGI. The CDR3 loop spans 14 amino acids. The V and J ends lost 5 bases and 2 bases respectively, with 10 bases between them. The CDR3: CASSPYITGNTIYF. CDR3 sequence (DNA): TGTGCCAGCAGTCCGTACATTACTGGAAACACCATATATTTT.